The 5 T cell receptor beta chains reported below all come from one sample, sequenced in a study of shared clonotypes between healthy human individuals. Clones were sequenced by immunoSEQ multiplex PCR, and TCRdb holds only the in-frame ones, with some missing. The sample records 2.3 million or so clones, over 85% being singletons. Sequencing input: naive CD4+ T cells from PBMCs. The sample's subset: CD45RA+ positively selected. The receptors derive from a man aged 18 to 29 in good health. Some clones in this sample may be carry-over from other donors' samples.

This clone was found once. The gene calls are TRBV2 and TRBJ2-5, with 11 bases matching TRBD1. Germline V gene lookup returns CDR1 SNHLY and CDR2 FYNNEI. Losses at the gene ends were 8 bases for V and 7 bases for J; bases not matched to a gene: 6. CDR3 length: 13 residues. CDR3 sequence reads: CASFTGQGATQYF. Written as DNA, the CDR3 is TGTGCCAGCTTTACTGGACAGGGGGCGACCCAGTACTTC.

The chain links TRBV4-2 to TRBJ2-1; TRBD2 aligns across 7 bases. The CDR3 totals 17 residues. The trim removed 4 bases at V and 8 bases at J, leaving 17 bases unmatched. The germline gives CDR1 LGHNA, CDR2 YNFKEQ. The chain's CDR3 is CASSRVMAGVDWDEQFF. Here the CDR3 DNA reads TGTGCCAGCAGCCGCGTTATGGCGGGAGTGGATTGGGATGAGCAGTTCTTC.

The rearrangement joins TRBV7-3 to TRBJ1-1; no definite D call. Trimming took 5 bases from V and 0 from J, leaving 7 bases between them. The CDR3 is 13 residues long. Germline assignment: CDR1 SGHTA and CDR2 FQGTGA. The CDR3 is CASSPYVNTEAFF. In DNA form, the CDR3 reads TGTGCCAGCAGCCCCTACGTGAACACTGAAGCTTTCTTT.

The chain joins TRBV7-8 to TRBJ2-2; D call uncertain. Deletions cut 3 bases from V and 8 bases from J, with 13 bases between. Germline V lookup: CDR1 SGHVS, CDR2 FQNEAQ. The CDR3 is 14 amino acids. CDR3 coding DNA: TGTGCCAGCAGCTTGTCCGTGTGGTTGGGGGAGCTGTTTTTT. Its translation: CASSLSVWLGELFF.

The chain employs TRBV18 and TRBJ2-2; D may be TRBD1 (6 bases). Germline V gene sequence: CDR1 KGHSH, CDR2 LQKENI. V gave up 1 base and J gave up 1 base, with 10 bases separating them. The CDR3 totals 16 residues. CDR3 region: CASSPRDRRNTGELFF. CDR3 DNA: TGTGCCAGCTCACCACGTGACAGGAGGAACACCGGGGAGCTGTTTTTT.